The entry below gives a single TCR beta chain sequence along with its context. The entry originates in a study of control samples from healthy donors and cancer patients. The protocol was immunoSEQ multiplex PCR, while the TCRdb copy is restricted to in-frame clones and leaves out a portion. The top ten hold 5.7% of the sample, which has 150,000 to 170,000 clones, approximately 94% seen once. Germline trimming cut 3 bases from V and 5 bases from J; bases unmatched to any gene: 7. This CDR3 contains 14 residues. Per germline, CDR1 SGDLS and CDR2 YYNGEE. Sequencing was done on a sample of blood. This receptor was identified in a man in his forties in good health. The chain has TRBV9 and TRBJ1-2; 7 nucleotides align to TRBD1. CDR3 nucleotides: TGTGCCAGCAGCGCGGCAGGGGGTGGGTATGGCTACACCTTC. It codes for CASSAAGGGYGYTF.